Each of the 5 T cell receptor beta chains below was sequenced from the same sample in a study of T-cell reconstitution after alpha-beta-depleted transplantation in children. Unique molecular identifiers featured in how the TCRbeta library was prepared. TCRdb reprocessed the PCR reads via MiXCR and lists one record per CDR3 protein. This sample has a few hundred thousand distinct CDR3 sequences, with around 25% found just once. The starting material was PBMCs, mostly from graft donor cells, obtained 180 days after TCRalphabeta/CD19-depleted stem cell transplant. The source is a male patient aged 10-17 years who had a stem cell transplant for acute lymphoblastic leukemia, so the T cells may come from the graft donor.

The rearrangement joins TRBV27 to TRBJ2-1, with D possibly matching TRBD2 (6 bases). CDR1 is MNHEY and CDR2 is SMNVEV in the germline V gene (reference sequence). This CDR3 is 14 amino acids long. V lost 2 bases and J lost 4, with 9 bases in between. CDR3 bases: TGTGCCAGCAGTTTACCGGGGGTATACAATGAGCAGTTCTTC. This codes for CASSLPGVYNEQFF.

This clonotype was found many times. This chain uses TRBV4-1 with TRBJ2-2, with D unclear. V lost 2 bases and J lost 0, with 10 bases in between. CDR3 length equals 16 residues. Germline V lookup: CDR1 MGHRA, CDR2 YSYEKL. CDR3 coding DNA: TGCGCCAGCAGCCAAAAGGGATTAGCGAACACCGGGGAGCTGTTTTTT. Amino acid sequence: CASSQKGLANTGELFF.

This clonotype has only a few counts. The chain combines TRBV2 with TRBJ1-1; no firm D call. The germline CDR1 and CDR2 sequences are SNHLY and FYNNEI. The V end was cut by 6 bases, the J end by 8 bases, with 7 bases between. The CDR3 length is 10 residues. The CDR3 nucleotides are TGTGCCAGCAGGGCCCCCGAAGCTTTCTTT. Amino acid sequence: CASRAPEAFF. The full variable domain, with the rest looked up from reference TRBV2 and TRBJ1-1, is EPEVTQTPSHQVTQMGQEVILRCVPISNHLYFYWYRQILGQKVEFLVSFYNNEISEKSEIFDDQFSVERPDGSNFTLKIRSTKLEDSAMYFCASRAPEAFFGQGTRLTVV.

At least ten counts were recorded for this clonotype. V is TRBV29-1 and J is TRBJ2-5; D perhaps matches TRBD2 (6 bases). Trimming cost V 7 bases and J 3 bases, with 21 bases left between them. CDR3 size: 15 residues. Germline CDR1 SQVTM, CDR2 ANQGSEA. DNA of the CDR3: TGCAGCGCCGAGCGGCGGAGGTGGGGGGAAGAGACCCAGTACTTC. It encodes CSAERRRWGEETQYF.

This clonotype was observed a handful of times. The genes are TRBV20-1 and TRBJ1-1, with D perhaps matching TRBD1 (6 bases). Between the trimmed V and J ends, which lost 6 bases and 6 bases, there was a span of 14 bases. CDR3 length equals 12 residues. Germline values: CDR1 DFQATT, CDR2 SNEGSKA (reference sequence). DNA of the CDR3: TGCAGTGCCCCTAGACAGGCCCCTGAAGCTTTCTTT. Translating it yields CSAPRQAPEAFF.